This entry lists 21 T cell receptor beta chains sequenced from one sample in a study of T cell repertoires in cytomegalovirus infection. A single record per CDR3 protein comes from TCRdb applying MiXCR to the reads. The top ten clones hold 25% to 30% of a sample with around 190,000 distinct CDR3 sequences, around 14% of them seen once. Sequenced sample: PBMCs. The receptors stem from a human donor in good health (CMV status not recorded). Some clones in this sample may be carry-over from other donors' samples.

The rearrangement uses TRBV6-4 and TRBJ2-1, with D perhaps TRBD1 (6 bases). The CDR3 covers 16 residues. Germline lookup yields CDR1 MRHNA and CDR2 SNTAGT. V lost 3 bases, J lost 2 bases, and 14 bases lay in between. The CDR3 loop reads CASSESGTRPYNEQFF. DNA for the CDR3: TGTGCCAGCAGTGAGTCCGGGACAAGACCCTACAATGAGCAGTTCTTC.

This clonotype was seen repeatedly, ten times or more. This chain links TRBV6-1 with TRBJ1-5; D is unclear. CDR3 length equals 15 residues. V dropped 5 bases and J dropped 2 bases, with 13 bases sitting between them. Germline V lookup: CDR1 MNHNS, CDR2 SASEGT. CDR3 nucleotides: TGTGCCAGCAGTTCGTCAGGTTCTGGCAATCAGCCCCAGCATTTT. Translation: CASSSSGSGNQPQHF.

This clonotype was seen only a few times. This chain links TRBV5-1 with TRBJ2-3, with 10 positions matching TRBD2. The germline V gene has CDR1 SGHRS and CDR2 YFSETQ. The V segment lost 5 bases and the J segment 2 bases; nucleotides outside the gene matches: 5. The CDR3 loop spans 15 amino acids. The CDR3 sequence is CASRISGGATDTQYF. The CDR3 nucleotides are TGCGCCAGCAGAATAAGCGGGGGGGCCACAGATACGCAGTATTTT. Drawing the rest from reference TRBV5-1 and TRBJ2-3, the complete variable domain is KAGVTQTPRYLIKTRGQQVTLSCSPISGHRSVSWYQQTPGQGLQFLFEYFSETQRNKGNFPGRFSGRQFSNSRSEMNVSTLELGDSALYLCASRISGGATDTQYFGPGTRLTVL.

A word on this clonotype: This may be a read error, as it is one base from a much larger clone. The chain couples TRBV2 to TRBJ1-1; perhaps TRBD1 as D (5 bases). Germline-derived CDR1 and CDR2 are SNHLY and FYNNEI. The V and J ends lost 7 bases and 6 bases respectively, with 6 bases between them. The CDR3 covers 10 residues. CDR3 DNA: TGTGCCAGCACGGGACCTGAAGCTTTCTTT. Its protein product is CASTGPEAFF. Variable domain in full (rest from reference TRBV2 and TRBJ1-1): EPEVTQTPSHQVTQMGQEVILRCVPISNHLYFYWYRQILGQKVEFLVSFYNNEISEKSEIFDDQFSVERPDGSNFTLKIRSTKLEDSAMYFCASTGPEAFFGQGTRLTVV.

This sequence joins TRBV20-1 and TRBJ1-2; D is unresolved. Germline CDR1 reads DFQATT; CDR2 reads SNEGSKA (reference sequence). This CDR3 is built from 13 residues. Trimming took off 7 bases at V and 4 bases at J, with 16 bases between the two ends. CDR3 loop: CSVRAASIYGYTF. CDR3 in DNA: TGCAGTGTAAGGGCCGCCTCGATCTATGGCTACACCTTC.

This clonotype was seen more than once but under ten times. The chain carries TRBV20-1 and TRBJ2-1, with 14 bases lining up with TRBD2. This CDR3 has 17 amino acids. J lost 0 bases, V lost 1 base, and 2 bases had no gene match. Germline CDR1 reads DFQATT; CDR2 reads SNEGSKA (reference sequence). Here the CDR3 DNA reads TGCAGTGCTAGAGGACTAGCGGGGGGGAGCTCCTACAATGAGCAGTTCTTC. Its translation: CSARGLAGGSSYNEQFF.

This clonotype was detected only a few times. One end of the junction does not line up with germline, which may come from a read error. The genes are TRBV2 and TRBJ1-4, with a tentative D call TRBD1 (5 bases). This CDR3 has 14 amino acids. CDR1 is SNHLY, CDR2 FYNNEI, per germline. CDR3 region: CASREGQGGEKLFF. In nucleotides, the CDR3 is TGTGCCAGCAGGGAAGGGCAGGGCGGTGAAAAACTGTTTTTT. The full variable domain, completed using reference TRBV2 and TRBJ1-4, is EPEVTQTPSHQVTQMGQEVILRCVPISNHLYFYWYRQILGQKVEFLVSFYNNEISEKSEIFDDQFSVERPDGSNFTLKIRSTKLEDSAMYFCASREGQGGEKLFFGSGTQLSVL.

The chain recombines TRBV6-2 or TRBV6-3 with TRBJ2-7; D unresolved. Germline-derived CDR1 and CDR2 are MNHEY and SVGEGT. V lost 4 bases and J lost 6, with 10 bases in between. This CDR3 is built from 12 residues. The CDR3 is CASSSLSGEQYF. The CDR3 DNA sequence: TGTGCCAGCAGTTCTCTTTCTGGCGAGCAGTACTTC.

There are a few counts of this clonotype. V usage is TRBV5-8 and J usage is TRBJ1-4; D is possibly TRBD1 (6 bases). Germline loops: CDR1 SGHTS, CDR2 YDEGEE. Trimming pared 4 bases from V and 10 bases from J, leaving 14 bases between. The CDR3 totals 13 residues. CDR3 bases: TGTGCCAGCAGCCTACCCGAAGGGGGAAAACTGTTTTTT. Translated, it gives CASSLPEGGKLFF. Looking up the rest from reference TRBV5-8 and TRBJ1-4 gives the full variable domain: EAGVTQSPTHLIKTRGQQATLRCSPISGHTSVYWYQQALGLGLQFLLWYDEGEERNRGNFPPRFSGRQFPNYSSELNVNALELEDSALYLCASSLPEGGKLFFGSGTQLSVL.

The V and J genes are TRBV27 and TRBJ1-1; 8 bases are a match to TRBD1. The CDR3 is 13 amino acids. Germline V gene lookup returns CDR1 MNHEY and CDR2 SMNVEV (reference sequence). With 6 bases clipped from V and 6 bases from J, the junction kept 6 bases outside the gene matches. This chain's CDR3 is CASRLAGGPEAFF. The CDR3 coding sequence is TGTGCCAGCAGGTTAGCAGGGGGCCCTGAAGCTTTCTTT.

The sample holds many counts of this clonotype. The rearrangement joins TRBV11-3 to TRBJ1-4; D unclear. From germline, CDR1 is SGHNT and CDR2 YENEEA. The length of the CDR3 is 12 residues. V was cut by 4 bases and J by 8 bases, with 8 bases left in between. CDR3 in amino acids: CASSSPGEKLFF. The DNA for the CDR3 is TGTGCCAGCAGCTCCCCGGGGGAAAAACTGTTTTTT.

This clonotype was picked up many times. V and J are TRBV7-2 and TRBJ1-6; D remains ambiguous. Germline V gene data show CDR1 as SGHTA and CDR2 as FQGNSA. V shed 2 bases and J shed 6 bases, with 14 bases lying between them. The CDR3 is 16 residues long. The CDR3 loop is CASSLMSASVNSPLHF. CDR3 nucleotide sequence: TGTGCCAGCAGCTTAATGTCCGCTAGCGTTAATTCACCCCTCCACTTT.

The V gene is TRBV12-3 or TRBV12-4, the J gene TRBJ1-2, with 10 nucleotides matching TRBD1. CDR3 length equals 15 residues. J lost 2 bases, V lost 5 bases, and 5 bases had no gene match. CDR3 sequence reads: CASSPSTGGNYGYTF. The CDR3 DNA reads TGTGCCAGCAGTCCTTCGACAGGGGGCAACTATGGCTACACCTTC.

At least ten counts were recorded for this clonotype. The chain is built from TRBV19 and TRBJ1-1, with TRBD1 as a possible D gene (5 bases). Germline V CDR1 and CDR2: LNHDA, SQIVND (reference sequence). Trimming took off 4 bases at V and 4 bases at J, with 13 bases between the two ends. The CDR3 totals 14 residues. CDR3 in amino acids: CASSRGLDGTEAFF. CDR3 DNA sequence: TGTGCCAGTAGTAGGGGACTGGATGGCACTGAAGCTTTCTTT.

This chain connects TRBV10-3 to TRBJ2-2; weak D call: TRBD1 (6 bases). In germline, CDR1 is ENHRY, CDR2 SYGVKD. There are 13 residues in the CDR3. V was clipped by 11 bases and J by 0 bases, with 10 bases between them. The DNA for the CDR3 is TGTGCCGCCACAGGGTCGAACACCGGGGAGCTGTTTTTT. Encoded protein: CAATGSNTGELFF.

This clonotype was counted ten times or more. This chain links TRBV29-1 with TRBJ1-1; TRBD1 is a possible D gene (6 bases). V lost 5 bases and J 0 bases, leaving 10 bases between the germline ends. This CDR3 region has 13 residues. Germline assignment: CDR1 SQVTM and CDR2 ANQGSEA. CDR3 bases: TGCAGCGTTAGACAGGTGATGAACACTGAAGCTTTCTTT. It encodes CSVRQVMNTEAFF.

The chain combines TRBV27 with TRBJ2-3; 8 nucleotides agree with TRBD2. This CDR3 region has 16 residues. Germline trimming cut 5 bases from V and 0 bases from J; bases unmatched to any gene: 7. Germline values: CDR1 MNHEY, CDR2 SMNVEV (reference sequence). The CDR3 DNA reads TGTGCCAGCAGTCCTCGAGCGGGGGCTAGCACAGATACGCAGTATTTT. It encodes CASSPRAGASTDTQYF.

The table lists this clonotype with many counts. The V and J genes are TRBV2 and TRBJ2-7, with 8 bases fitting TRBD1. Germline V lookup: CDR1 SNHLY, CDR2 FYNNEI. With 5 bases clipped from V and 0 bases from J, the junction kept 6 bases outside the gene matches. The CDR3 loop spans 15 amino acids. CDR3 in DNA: TGTGCCAGCAGTTCTGGGACAGGCCTCTCCTACGAGCAGTACTTC. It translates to CASSSGTGLSYEQYF.

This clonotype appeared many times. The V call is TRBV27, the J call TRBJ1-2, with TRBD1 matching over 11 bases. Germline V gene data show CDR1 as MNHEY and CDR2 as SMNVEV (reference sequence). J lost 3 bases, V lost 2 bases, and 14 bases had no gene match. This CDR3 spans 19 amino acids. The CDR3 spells CASSLVPDRGRTLYYGYTF. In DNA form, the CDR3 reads TGTGCCAGCAGTTTAGTGCCGGACAGGGGGCGAACCCTTTACTATGGCTACACCTTC.

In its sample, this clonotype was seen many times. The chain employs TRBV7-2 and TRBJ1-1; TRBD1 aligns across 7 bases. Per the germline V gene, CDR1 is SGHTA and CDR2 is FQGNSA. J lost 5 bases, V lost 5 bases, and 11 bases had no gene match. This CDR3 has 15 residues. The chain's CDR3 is CASSALETGWTEAFF. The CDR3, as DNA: TGTGCCAGCAGCGCTTTGGAGACAGGGTGGACTGAAGCTTTCTTT.

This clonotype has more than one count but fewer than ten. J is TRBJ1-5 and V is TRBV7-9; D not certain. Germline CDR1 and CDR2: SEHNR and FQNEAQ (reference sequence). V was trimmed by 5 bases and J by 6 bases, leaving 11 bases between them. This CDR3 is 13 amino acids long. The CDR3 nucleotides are TGTGCCAGCAGCGCCGTTGAGGGTCAGCCCCAGCATTTT. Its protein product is CASSAVEGQPQHF.